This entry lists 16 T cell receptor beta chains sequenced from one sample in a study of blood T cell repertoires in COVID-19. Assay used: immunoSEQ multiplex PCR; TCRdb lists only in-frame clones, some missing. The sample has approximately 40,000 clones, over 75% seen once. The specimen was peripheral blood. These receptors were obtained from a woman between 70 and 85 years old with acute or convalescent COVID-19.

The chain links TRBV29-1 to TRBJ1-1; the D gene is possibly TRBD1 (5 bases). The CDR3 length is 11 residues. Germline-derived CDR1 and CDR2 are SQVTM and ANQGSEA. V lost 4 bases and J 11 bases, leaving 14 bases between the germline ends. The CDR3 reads CSVGTYLQAFF. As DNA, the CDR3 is TGCAGCGTTGGGACATATCTGCAGGCTTTCTTT.

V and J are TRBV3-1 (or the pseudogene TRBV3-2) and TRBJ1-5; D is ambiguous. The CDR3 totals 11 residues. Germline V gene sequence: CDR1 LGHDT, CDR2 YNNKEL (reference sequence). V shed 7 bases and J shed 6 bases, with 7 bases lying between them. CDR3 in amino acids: CASTSVQPQHF. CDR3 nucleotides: TGTGCCAGCACCTCCGTTCAGCCCCAGCATTTT.

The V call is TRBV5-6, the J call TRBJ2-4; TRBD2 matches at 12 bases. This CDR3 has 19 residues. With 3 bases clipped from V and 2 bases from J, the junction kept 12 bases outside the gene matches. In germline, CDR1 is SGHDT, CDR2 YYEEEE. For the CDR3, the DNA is TGTGCCAGCAGCTCTAGGCTAGCGGGGGGGCCTGTATCCAAAAACATTCAGTACTTC. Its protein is CASSSRLAGGPVSKNIQYF.

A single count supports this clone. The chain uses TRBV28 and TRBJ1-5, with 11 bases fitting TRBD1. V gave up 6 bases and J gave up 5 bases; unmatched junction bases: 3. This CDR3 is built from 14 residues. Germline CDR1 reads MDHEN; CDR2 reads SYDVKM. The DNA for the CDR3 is TGTGCCAGCAGATGGGGACAGGGGGATCAGCCCCAGCATTTT. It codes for CASRWGQGDQPQHF.

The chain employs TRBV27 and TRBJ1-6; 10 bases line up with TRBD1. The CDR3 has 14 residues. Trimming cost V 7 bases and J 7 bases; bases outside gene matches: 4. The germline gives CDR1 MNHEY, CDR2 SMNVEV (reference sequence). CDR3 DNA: TGTGCCAGCACCCAGGGACAGGGGAATTCACCCCTCCACTTT. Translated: CASTQGQGNSPLHF.

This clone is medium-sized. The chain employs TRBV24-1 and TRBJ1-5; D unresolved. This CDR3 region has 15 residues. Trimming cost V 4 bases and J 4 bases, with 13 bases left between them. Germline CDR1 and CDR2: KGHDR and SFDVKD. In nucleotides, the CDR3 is TGTGCCACCAGTGACAAGACACAATCGAATCAGCCCCAGCATTTT. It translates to CATSDKTQSNQPQHF.

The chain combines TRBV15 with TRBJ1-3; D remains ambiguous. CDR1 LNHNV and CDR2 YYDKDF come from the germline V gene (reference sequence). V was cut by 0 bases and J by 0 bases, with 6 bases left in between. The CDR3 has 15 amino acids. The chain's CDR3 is CATSRDPGSGNTIYF. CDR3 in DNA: TGTGCCACCAGCAGAGATCCGGGCTCTGGAAACACCATATATTTT.

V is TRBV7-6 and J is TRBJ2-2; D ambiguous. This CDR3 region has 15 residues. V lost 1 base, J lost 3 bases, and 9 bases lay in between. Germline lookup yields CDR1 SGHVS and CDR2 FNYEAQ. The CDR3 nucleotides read TGTGCCAGCAGCTTAGTGGCAGACTACACCGGGGAGCTGTTTTTT. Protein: CASSLVADYTGELFF.

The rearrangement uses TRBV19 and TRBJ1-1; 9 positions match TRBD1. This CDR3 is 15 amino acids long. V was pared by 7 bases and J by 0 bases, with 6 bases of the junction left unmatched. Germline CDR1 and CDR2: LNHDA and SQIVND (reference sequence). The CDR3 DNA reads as TGTGCCAGTACCCCAGACAGGGGGATGAACACTGAAGCTTTCTTT. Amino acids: CASTPDRGMNTEAFF.

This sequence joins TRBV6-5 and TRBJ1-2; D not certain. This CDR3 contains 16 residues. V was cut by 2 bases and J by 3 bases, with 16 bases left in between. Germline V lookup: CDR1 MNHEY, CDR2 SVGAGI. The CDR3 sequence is CASSYTYQVLHYGYTF. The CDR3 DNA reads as TGTGCCAGCAGTTACACCTACCAGGTGCTCCACTATGGCTACACCTTC.

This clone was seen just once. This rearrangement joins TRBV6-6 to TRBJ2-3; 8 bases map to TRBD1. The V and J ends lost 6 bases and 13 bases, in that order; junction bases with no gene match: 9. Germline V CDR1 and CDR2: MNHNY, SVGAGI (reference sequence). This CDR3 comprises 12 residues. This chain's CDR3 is CASRTGQGTKYF. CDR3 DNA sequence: TGTGCCAGCAGAACAGGACAGGGAACAAAGTATTTT.

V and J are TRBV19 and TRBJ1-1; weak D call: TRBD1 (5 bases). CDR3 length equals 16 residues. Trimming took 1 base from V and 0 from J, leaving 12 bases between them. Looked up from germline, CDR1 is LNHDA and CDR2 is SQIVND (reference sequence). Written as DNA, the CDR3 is TGTGCCAGTAGTATAGGGGCAGGGCTAGTGAACACTGAAGCTTTCTTT. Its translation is CASSIGAGLVNTEAFF.

In nucleotides, the CDR3 is TGTGCCAGCAGTCGGGGGGAGGGCCCCTACAATGAGCAGTTCTTC. As protein: CASSRGEGPYNEQFF. The V call is TRBV25-1, the J call TRBJ2-1; TRBD2 agrees at 7 bases. The CDR3 has 15 residues. The germline V gene encodes CDR1 MGHDK and CDR2 SYGVNS. The V and J ends lost 5 bases and 2 bases, in that order; junction bases with no gene match: 6.

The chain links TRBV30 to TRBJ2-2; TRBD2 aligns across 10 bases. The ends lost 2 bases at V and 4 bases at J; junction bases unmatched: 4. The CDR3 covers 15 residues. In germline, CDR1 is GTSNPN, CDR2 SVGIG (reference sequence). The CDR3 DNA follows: TGTGCCTGGAGTACTGGACTAGCGGCCACCGGGGAGCTGTTTTTT. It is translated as CAWSTGLAATGELFF.

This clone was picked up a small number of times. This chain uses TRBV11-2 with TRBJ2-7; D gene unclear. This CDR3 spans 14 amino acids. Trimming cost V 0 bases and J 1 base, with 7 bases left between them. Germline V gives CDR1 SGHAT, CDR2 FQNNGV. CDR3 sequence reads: CASSLDRGSYEQYV. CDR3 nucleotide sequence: TGTGCCAGCAGCTTAGATCGCGGTTCCTACGAGCAGTACGTC.

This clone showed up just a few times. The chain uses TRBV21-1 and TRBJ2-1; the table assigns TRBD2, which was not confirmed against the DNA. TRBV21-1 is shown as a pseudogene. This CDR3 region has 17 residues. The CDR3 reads CASSNDIAGPDYNEQFF. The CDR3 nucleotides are TGTGCCAGCAGCAACGACATAGCGGGGCCCGATTACAATGAGCAGTTCTTC.